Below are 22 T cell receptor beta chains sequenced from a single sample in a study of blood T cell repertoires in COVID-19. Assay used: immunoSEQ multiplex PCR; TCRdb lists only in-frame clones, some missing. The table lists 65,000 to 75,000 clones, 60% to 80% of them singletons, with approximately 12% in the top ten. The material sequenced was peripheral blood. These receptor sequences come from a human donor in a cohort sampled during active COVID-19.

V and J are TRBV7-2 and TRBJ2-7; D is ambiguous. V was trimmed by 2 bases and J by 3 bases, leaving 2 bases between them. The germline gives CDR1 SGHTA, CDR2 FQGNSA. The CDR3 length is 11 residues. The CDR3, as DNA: TGTGCCAGCAGCTTACTCTACGAGCAGTACTTC. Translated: CASSLLYEQYF. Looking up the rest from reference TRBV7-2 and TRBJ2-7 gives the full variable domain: GAGVSQSPSNKVTEKGKDVELRCDPISGHTALYWYRQSLGQGLEFLIYFQGNSAPDKSGLPSDRFSAERTGGSVSTLTIQRTQQEDSAVYLCASSLLYEQYFGPGTRLTVT.

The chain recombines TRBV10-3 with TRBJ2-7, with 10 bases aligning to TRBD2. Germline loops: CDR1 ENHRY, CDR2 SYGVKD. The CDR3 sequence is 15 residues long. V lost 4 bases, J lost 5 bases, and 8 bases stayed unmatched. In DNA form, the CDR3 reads TGTGCCATCAGTGTCAATAGCGGGGGGTCCCACGAGCAGTACTTC. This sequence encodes CAISVNSGGSHEQYF.

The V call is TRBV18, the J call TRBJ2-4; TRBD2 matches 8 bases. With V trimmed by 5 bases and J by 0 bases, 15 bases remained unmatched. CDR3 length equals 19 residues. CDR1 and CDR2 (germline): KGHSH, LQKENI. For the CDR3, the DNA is TGTGCCAGCTCATCTATCATGGGGACGGGAGGGGAAGCCAAAAACATTCAGTACTTC. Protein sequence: CASSSIMGTGGEAKNIQYF.

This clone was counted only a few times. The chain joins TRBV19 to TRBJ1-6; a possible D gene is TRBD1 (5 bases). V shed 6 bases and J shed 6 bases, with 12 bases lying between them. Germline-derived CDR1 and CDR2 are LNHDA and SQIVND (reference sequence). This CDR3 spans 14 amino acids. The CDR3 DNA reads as TGTGCCAGTAGACAGACAGAGACTAATTCACCCCTCCACTTT. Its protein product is CASRQTETNSPLHF.

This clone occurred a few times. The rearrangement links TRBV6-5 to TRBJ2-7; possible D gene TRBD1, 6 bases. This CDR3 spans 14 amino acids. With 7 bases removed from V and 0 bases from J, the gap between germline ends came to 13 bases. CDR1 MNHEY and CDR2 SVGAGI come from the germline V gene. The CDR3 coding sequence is TGTGCCAGCAATCAGGGGAAGAGCTCCTACGAGCAGTACTTC. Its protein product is CASNQGKSSYEQYF.

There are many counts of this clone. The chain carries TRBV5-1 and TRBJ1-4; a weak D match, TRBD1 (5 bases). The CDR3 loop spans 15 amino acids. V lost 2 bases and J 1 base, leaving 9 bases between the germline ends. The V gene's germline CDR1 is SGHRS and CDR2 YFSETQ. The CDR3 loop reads CASSFDRQTNEKLFF. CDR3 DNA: TGCGCCAGCAGCTTCGACAGACAAACTAATGAAAAACTGTTTTTT.

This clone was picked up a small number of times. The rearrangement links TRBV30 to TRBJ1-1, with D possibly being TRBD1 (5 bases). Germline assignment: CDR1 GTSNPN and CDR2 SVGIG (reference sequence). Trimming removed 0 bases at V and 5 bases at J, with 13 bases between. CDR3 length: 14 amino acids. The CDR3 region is CAWSVGVVRTEAFF. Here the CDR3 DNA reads TGTGCCTGGAGTGTAGGGGTTGTGCGGACTGAAGCTTTCTTT.

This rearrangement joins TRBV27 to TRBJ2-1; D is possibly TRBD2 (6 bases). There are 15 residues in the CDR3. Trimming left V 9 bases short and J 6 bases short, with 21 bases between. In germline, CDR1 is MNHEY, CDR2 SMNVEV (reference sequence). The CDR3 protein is CASRAGTQFFNEQFF. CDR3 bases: TGTGCCAGTAGAGCTGGGACTCAATTCTTCAATGAGCAGTTCTTC.

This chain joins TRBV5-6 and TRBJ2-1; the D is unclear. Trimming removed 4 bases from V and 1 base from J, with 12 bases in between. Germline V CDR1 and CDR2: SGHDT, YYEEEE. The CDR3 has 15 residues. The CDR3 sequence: CASSLSPGSYNEQFF. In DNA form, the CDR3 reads TGTGCCAGCAGCCTTTCTCCCGGGTCCTACAATGAGCAGTTCTTC.

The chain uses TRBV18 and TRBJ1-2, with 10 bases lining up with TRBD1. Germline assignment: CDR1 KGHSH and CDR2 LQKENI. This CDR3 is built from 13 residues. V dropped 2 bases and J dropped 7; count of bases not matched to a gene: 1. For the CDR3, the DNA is TGTGCCAGCTCACCAGACAGGGGGCCTGGCTACACCTTC. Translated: CASSPDRGPGYTF.

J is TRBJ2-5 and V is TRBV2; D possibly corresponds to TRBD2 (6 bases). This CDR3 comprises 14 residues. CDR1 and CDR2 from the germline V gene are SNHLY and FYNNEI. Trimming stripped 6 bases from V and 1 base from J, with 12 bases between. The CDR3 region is CASSGTVFQETQYF. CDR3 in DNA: TGTGCCAGCAGCGGGACTGTCTTCCAAGAGACCCAGTACTTC.

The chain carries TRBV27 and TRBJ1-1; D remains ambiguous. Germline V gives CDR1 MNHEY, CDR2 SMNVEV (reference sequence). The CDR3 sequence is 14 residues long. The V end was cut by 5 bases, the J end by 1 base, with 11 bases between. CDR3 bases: TGTGCCAGCAGTCCTGGCTGGGCGAACACTGAAGCTTTCTTT. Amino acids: CASSPGWANTEAFF.

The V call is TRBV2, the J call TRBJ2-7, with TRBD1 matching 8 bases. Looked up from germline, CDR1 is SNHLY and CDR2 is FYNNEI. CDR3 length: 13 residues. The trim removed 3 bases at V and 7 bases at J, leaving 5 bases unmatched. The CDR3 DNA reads TGTGCCAGCAGTGAGCAGGGGGCAGGGGAGCAGTACTTC. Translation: CASSEQGAGEQYF.

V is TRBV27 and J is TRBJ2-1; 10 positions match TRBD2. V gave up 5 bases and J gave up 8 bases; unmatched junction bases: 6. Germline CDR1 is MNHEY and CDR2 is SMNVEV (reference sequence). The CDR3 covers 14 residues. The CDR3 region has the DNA TGTGCCAGCAGTAAAAGCGGGAGGGTTTATGAGCAGTTCTTC. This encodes CASSKSGRVYEQFF.

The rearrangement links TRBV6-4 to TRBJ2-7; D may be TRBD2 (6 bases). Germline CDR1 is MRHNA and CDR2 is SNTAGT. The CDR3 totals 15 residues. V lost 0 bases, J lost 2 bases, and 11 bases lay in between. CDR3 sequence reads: CASSDSCGNPYEQYF. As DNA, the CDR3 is TGTGCCAGCAGTGACTCATGCGGGAACCCCTACGAGCAGTACTTC.

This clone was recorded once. This CDR3 is CASSDLDRGPTNEQFF. CDR3 bases: TGTGCCAGCAGTGACCTCGACAGGGGGCCAACCAATGAGCAGTTCTTC. The rearrangement joins TRBV25-1 to TRBJ2-1; 10 positions match TRBD1. V shed 3 bases, J shed 6 bases, and the junction held 8 bases outside the gene matches. The CDR3 contains 16 residues. Germline assignment: CDR1 MGHDK and CDR2 SYGVNS.

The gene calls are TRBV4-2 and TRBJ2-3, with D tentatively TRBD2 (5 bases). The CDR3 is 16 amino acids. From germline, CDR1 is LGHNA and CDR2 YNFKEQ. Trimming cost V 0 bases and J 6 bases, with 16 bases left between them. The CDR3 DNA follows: TGTGCCAGCAGCCAAGAACTGGCTAGCCAGAGTGATACGCAGTATTTT. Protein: CASSQELASQSDTQYF.

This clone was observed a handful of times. The CDR3 DNA follows: TGTGCCAGCAGTGAAGGTTACGGCAGGAACTATGGCTACACCTTC. Protein: CASSEGYGRNYGYTF. The rearrangement links TRBV6-1 to TRBJ1-2; no reliable D call. The V gene's germline CDR1 is MNHNS and CDR2 SASEGT. The CDR3 loop spans 15 amino acids. The V gene lost 1 base and the J gene lost 2 bases, with 11 bases spanning the gap.

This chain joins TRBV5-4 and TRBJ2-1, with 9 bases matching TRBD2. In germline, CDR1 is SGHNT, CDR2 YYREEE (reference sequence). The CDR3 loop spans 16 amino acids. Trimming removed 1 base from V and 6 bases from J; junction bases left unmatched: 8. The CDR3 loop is CASSLRGLAGTNEQFF. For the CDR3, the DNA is TGTGCCAGCAGCTTGAGAGGGCTAGCGGGGACCAATGAGCAGTTCTTC.

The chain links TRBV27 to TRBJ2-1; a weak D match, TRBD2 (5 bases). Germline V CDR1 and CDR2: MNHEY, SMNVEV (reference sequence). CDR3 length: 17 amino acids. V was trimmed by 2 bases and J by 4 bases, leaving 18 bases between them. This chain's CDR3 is CASSLNLAHGPYNEQFF. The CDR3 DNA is TGTGCCAGCAGTTTAAACCTAGCCCACGGCCCATACAATGAGCAGTTCTTC.

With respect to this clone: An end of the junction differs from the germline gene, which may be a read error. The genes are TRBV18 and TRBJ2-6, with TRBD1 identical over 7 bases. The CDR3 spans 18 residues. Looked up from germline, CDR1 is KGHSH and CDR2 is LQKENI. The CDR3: CASSPPLGGPSGANVLTF. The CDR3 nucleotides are TGTGCCAGCTCTCCACCCTTAGGGGGCCCCTCTGGGGCCAACGTCCTGACTTTC.

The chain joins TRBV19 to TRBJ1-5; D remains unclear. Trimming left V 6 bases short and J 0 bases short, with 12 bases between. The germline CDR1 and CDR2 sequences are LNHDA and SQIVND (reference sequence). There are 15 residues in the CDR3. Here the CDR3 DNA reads TGTGCCAGTAGGACGACAAGGTATAGCAATCAGCCCCAGCATTTT. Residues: CASRTTRYSNQPQHF.